This T cell receptor (beta chain) originates from a study of tumor-infiltrating lymphocytes in primary liver carcinoma. As concerns this clonotype: An end of the junction does not agree with germline; a read error may underlie this.

Germline CDR1 MDHEN, CDR2 SYDVKM. The CDR3 contains 13 residues. Starting from roughly 540 ng of total RNA, TCR beta cDNA was produced with a primer in the constant region. Library construction for TCR beta comprised three nested multiplex PCR rounds performed with slightly modified ARM-PCR. Amplification in the first two PCR rounds was performed using TRBV1-TRBV30 forward primers and a C-beta reverse primer for roughly 9 cycles each. MiXCR, applied by TCRdb to the multiplex PCR reads, yields one record per CDR3 protein. Here the sample spans tens of thousands of distinct CDR3 sequences, around 70% being singletons. Co-extracted RNA and DNA came from around 18-30 mg of unsorted bulk tissue. Viable tumor cells exceeded 85% in all tumor samples.

The chain has TRBV28 and TRBJ2-7, with TRBD2 matching 7 bases. The TCR was taken from a man aged 35 to 55 with primary liver carcinoma and hepatitis B virus infection. Sequencing was done on a sample of liver tumor tissue from sampling region 1. Subset reported: tumor region T1, superior pole. The CDR3 here is CASSKTPRTRGCF. As DNA, the CDR3 is TGTGCCAGCAGTAAAACCCCTAGGACTAGAGGGTGCTTC. Using reference TRBV28 and TRBJ2-7 for the parts outside the CDR3, the full variable domain is DVKVTQSSRYLVKRTGEKVFLECVQDMDHENMFWYRQDPGLGLRLIYFSYDVKMKEKGDIPEGYSVSREKKERFSLILESASTNQTSMYLCASSKTPRTRGCFGPGTRLTVT.